This record covers a single T cell receptor (beta chain). These data are taken from a study of blood T cells in healthy people across ages. At the level of the study: About one barcoded TCR beta cDNA was captured per two T cells.

Germline CDR1 is SGHVS and CDR2 is FQNEAQ. The CDR3 loop spans 15 amino acids. A J-beta primer mix and a sample-barcoded 5' primer were used in a second PCR of about 6 to 12 cycles. The template-switch adaptor was a 5' adaptor with 12 random nucleotides. It tagged each cDNA molecule. TCRdb independently ran MiXCR on the 5' RACE reads; one entry per CDR3 protein. The table lists 1,500,000 or so distinct CDR3 sequences, approximately 60% of them singletons. V and J are TRBV7-8 and TRBJ2-5; D is possibly TRBD1 (6 bases). Matching the DNA end better, TRBJ2-7 makes the J call doubtful. The sample comprised blood. The TCR was taken from a man aged 18-30 years in good health. CDR3 DNA sequence: TGTGCCAGCAGCTTAGGGAGGACAGCCCGCGACGAGCAGTACTTC. Translating gives CASSLGRTARDEQYF.